This TCR beta chain was retrieved from a study of technical replicates of blood from a handful of donors. The data were produced by immunoSEQ multiplex PCR, yet TCRdb's version contains in-frame clones alone and is incomplete. The table records about 50,000 clones, roughly 96% of them present only once. V shed 6 bases and J 2 bases; nucleotides not matched to a gene: 6. Germline V gene sequence: CDR1 MNHNY, CDR2 SVGAGI (reference sequence). The CDR3 consists of 16 residues. The sample holds one count of this clone. The chain uses TRBV6-6 and TRBJ2-2; TRBD2 agrees at 10 bases. The sample consisted of PBMCs. The origin of this receptor is a human donor in good health. Some clones in this sample may be carry-over from other donors' samples. CDR3 sequence (DNA): TGTGCCAGCAGCGCTAGCGGGGGCTCCAACACCGGGGAGCTGTTTTTT. Residues: CASSASGGSNTGELFF.